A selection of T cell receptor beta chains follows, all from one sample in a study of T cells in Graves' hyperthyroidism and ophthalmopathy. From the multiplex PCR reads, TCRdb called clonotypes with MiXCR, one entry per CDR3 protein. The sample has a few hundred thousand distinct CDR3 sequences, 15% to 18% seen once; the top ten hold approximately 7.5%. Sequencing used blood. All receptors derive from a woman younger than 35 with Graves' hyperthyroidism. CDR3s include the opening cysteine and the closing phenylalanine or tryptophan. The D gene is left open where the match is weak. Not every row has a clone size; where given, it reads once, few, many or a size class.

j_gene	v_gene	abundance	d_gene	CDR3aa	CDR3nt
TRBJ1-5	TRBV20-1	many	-	CSAGEFRDNQPQHF	TGCAGTGCTGGGGAGTTTCGTGACAATCAGCCCCAGCATTTT
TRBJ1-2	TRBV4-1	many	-	CASSQDLREDGYTF	TGCGCCAGCAGCCAAGATCTCAGGGAGGACGGCTACACCTTC
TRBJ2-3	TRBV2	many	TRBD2	CASGAGTTTADTQYF	TGTGCCAGCGGAGCCGGGACTACGACGGCAGATACGCAGTATTTT
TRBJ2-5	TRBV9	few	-	CASSPGPRVEETQYF	TGTGCCAGCAGCCCGGGACCCCGGGTCGAAGAGACCCAGTACTTC
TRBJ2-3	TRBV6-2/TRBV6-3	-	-	CASSGEPLWATLTDTQYF	TGTGCCAGCAGTGGGGAACCTCTGTGGGCTACCCTCACAGACACGCAGTATTTT
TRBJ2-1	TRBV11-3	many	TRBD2	CASSPSGSGDEQFF	TGTGCCAGCAGCCCTAGCGGGAGTGGCGATGAGCAGTTCTTC
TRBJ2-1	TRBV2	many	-	CASSDGRSSYNEQFF	TGTGCCAGCAGTGATGGCAGGAGCTCCTACAATGAGCAGTTCTTC
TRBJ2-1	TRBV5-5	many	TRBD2	CASRWREFLLNEQFF	TGTGCCAGCAGATGGCGGGAGTTCCTCCTCAATGAGCAGTTCTTC
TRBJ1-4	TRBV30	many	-	CAWRAGLATNEKLFF	TGTGCCTGGAGAGCAGGGCTTGCAACTAATGAAAAACTGTTTTTT
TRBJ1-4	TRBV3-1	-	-	CASTLQGGDPFF	TGTGCCAGCACCCTGCAGGGTGGTGATCCGTTTTTT
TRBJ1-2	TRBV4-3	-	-	CASSKPGTPNGYTF	TGCGCCAGCAGCAAACCCGGGACACCTAATGGCTACACCTTC
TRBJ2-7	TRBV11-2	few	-	CASSLVVGHVEQYF	TGTGCCAGCAGCTTAGTTGTGGGGCATGTCGAGCAGTACTTC
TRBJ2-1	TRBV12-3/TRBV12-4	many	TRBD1	CASSRRQGLDNEQFF	TGTGCCAGCAGTCGGAGACAGGGCTTAGACAATGAGCAGTTCTTC
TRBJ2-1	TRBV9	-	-	CASSVEAGEQFF	TGTGCCAGCAGCGTAGAGGCAGGTGAGCAGTTCTTC
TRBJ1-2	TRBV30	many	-	CAWIGSGGYTF	TGTGCCTGGATTGGTTCTGGTGGCTACACCTTC
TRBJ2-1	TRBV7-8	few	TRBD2	CASSSGTSGRRPSHNEQFF	TGTGCCAGCAGCTCTGGGACTAGCGGGAGAAGGCCTAGCCACAATGAGCAGTTCTTC
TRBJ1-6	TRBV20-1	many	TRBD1	CSASTRTLTGTNSPLHF	TGCAGTGCTAGCACTCGAACCTTGACAGGGACGAATTCACCCCTCCACTTT
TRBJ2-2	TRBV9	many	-	CASSQRAANTGELFF	TGTGCCAGCAGCCAAAGGGCGGCGAACACCGGGGAGCTGTTTTTT
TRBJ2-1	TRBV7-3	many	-	CASSEGGHMQFF	TGTGCCAGCAGCGAAGGGGGGCATATGCAGTTCTTC
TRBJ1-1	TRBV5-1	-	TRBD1	CASSGPTLQGKNTEAFF	TGCGCCAGCAGCGGGCCGACCTTACAGGGGAAGAACACTGAAGCTTTCTTT
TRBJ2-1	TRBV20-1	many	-	CSAPFRSSYNEQFF	TGCAGTGCTCCATTCCGGAGCTCCTACAATGAGCAGTTCTTC
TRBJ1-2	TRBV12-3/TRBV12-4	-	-	CASSPPDTYSYGYTF	TGTGCCAGCAGTCCCCCGGACACTTACAGCTATGGCTACACCTTC
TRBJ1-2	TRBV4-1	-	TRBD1	CASRATGGDGYTF	TGCGCCAGCAGAGCGACAGGGGGCGATGGCTACACCTTC
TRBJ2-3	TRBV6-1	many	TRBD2	CASKRGSTDTQYF	TGTGCCAGCAAGCGGGGAAGCACAGATACGCAGTATTTT
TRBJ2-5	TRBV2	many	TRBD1	CASSDSGQGFETQYF	TGTGCCAGCAGTGATTCGGGACAGGGGTTTGAGACCCAGTACTTC
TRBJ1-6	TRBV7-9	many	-	CASSPPTSPLHF	TGTGCCAGCAGCCCCCCAACTTCACCCCTCCACTTT
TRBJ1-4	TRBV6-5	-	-	CASSYSLGSEKLFF	TGTGCCAGCAGTTACTCCTTGGGTTCTGAAAAACTGTTTTTT